This is a list of T cell receptor beta chains from one sample in a study of OX40 agonist ivuxolimab in advanced cancers. Repertoires were generated with immunoSEQ multiplex PCR, while TCRdb's copy carries only in-frame clones and drops some. Of approximately 70,000 clones listed, roughly 83% are singletons. The material sequenced was CD4+ or CD8+ T cells sorted from blood, taken in a trial of the OX40 agonist ivuxolimab. The receptors derive from an adult with an advanced solid tumor such as melanoma, head and neck, liver or kidney cancer. The CDR3 runs from the conserved cysteine through the conserved F or W. The D gene is left open where the match is weak. The size entry is marked missing in some rows and otherwise reads once, few, many or a size class.

clone size	J gene	D gene	V gene	CDR3 protein	CDR3 DNA
-	TRBJ2-3	-	TRBV30	CAWSVGGGTDTQYF	TGTGCCTGGAGTGTCGGGGGCGGCACAGATACGCAGTATTTT
-	TRBJ1-1	TRBD1	TRBV9	CASSVEGTGPGAEAFF	TGTGCCAGCAGCGTAGAGGGGACAGGTCCGGGGGCTGAAGCTTTCTTT
-	TRBJ2-1	-	TRBV5-1	CASSSSAEGNEQFF	TGCGCCAGCAGCTCTTCTGCGGAGGGCAATGAGCAGTTCTTC
many	TRBJ2-4	-	TRBV6-6	CASSSLANRRTRGNF	TGTGCCAGCAGTAGCCTGGCCAACAGGCGAACTAGGGGTAACTTC
-	TRBJ1-2	TRBD1	TRBV18	CASSLLEEGQGYGYTF	TGTGCCAGCTCATTACTGGAAGAGGGACAGGGCTATGGCTACACCTTC
few	TRBJ1-6	TRBD1	TRBV30	CAWSVRQGNSPLHF	TGTGCCTGGAGTGTTCGACAGGGGAATTCACCCCTCCACTTT
-	TRBJ2-1	-	TRBV2	CASSEGGYNEQFF	TGTGCCAGCAGTGAAGGCGGCTACAATGAGCAGTTCTTC
-	TRBJ2-3	-	TRBV7-3	CASSFVPTSTDTQYF	TGTGCCAGCAGCTTCGTACCCACTAGCACAGATACGCAGTATTTT
once	TRBJ2-7	-	TRBV11-1	CASSPDRYSYEQYF	TGTGCCAGCAGCCCCGACAGGTACTCCTACGAGCAGTACTTC
-	TRBJ2-2	-	TRBV14	CASSHLGPANTGELFF	TGTGCCAGCAGCCATCTTGGGCCCGCGAACACCGGGGAGCTGTTTTTT
-	TRBJ1-1	-	TRBV6-5	CASSRTEAFF	TGTGCCAGCAGTAGAACTGAAGCTTTCTTT
-	TRBJ1-2	-	TRBV5-1	CASSLSWIANYGYTF	TGCGCCAGCAGCTTGTCGTGGATAGCTAACTATGGCTACACCTTC
-	TRBJ1-1	TRBD1	TRBV6-6	CASSKQGARNTEAFF	TGTGCCAGCAGTAAACAGGGGGCGAGGAACACTGAAGCTTTCTTT
-	TRBJ2-1	-	TRBV6-1	CASAGALRNEQFF	TGTGCCAGCGCCGGGGCCCTTAGGAATGAGCAGTTCTTC
-	TRBJ2-3	TRBD2	TRBV7-2	CASSRTSGKGGDTQYF	TGTGCCAGCAGCCGGACTAGCGGAAAAGGTGGAGATACGCAGTATTTT
-	TRBJ1-5	-	TRBV21-1	CASNGGKSNQPQHF	TGTGCCAGCAATGGGGGCAAATCCAATCAGCCCCAGCATTTT
-	TRBJ2-5	-	TRBV5-4	CASSSRTAEETQYF	TGTGCCAGCAGCTCACGGACAGCAGAAGAGACCCAGTACTTC
-	TRBJ2-1	TRBD1	TRBV4-2	CASSQGQGRDNEQFF	TGTGCCAGCAGCCAAGGACAGGGAAGGGACAATGAGCAGTTCTTC
-	TRBJ2-7	-	TRBV5-6	CASNILGGEQYF	TGTGCCAGCAACATTCTTGGGGGGGAGCAGTACTTC
-	TRBJ2-7	-	TRBV2	CASKEGLLSYEQYF	TGTGCCAGCAAGGAGGGCCTACTCTCCTACGAGCAGTACTTC
-	TRBJ2-1	-	TRBV5-1	CASSHAGTPLDSEQFF	TGCGCCAGCAGCCACGCCGGGACTCCTCTGGACAGTGAGCAGTTCTTC
few	TRBJ2-7	-	TRBV6-1	CASYSSWGYEQYF	TGTGCCAGTTATTCCTCTTGGGGGTACGAGCAGTACTTC
-	TRBJ2-2	TRBD1	TRBV7-9	CAKTGTANTGELFF	TGTGCCAAAACCGGGACAGCGAACACCGGGGAGCTGTTTTTT
-	TRBJ2-3	-	TRBV6-1	CASRAQGRDTQYF	TGTGCCAGCAGAGCTCAGGGGAGAGATACGCAGTATTTT
once	TRBJ1-2	-	TRBV28	CASSLSTDNYGYTF	TGTGCCAGCAGTTTATCCACTGATAACTATGGCTACACCTTC
once	TRBJ2-7	TRBD1	TRBV19	CASSIATGITYEQYF	TGTGCCAGTAGTATCGCGACAGGGATTACCTACGAGCAGTACTTC
-	TRBJ2-3	TRBD2	TRBV4-1	CASSQDLGLAGGQDTQYF	TGCGCCAGCAGCCAAGATCTAGGACTAGCGGGGGGGCAAGATACGCAGTATTTT
-	TRBJ1-4	-	TRBV9	CASSVGANPEKLFF	TGTGCCAGCAGCGTAGGGGCAAATCCCGAAAAACTGTTTTTT
-	TRBJ1-3	-	TRBV5-1	CASSVDVGNTIYF	TGCGCCAGCAGCGTAGACGTGGGGAACACCATATATTTT
-	TRBJ2-1	TRBD2	TRBV5-4	CAITTGGGAGNEQFF	TGTGCCATCACGACAGGCGGGGGGGCCGGGAATGAGCAGTTCTTC
-	TRBJ2-2	-	TRBV7-8	CASSLFRGPNTGELFF	TGTGCCAGCAGCTTATTCAGGGGCCCGAACACCGGGGAGCTGTTTTTT
-	TRBJ1-1	-	TRBV7-8	CASSYRGWSTEAFF	TGTGCCAGCAGCTACCGGGGTTGGAGCACTGAAGCTTTCTTT
-	TRBJ1-4	-	TRBV7-9	CASRPRTGWDNEKLFF	TGTGCCAGCAGACCCCGAACAGGGTGGGATAATGAAAAACTGTTTTTT
once	TRBJ2-5	TRBD2	TRBV19	CASSFGSGGETQYF	TGTGCCAGTAGTTTCGGGTCGGGAGGGGAGACCCAGTACTTC
-	TRBJ2-5	-	TRBV30	CAWSRMVQETQYF	TGTGCCTGGAGTAGGATGGTACAAGAGACCCAGTACTTC
-	TRBJ2-6	-	TRBV7-8	CASSFRVRDFKISGANVLTF	TGTGCCAGCAGCTTTAGGGTCCGGGACTTTAAAATCTCTGGGGCCAACGTCCTGACTTTC
-	TRBJ2-5	TRBD2	TRBV7-8	CASSLGTSGFQETQYF	TGTGCCAGCAGCTTAGGGACTAGCGGGTTCCAAGAGACCCAGTACTTC
-	TRBJ1-1	TRBD1	TRBV10-1	CASSPQGAGHTEAFF	TGCGCCAGCAGTCCACAGGGGGCAGGTCACACTGAAGCTTTCTTT
-	TRBJ1-3	TRBD1	TRBV5-6	CASSWDSSSGNTIYF	TGTGCCAGCAGCTGGGACAGTTCCTCTGGAAACACCATATATTTT
-	TRBJ1-3	-	TRBV11-2	CASTLLTGTGNTIYF	TGTGCCAGCACCTTACTGACAGGAACTGGAAACACCATATATTTT
-	TRBJ2-3	-	TRBV7-9	CASSLPGSTQYF	TGTGCCAGCAGCTTACCAGGGTCTACGCAGTATTTT
-	TRBJ2-2	-	TRBV2	CASSEEGVLSGELFF	TGTGCCAGCAGTGAAGAAGGAGTCTTGTCCGGGGAGCTGTTTTTT
-	TRBJ1-1	-	TRBV5-5	CASSLGGPLNTEAFF	TGTGCCAGCAGCTTGGGGGGCCCGTTGAACACTGAAGCTTTCTTT
-	TRBJ1-2	-	TRBV28	CASSYPRRRLNGYTF	TGTGCCAGCAGTTACCCACGCAGGAGATTGAATGGCTACACCTTC
-	TRBJ2-7	TRBD2	TRBV19	CASSWKGTSGTISYEQYF	TGTGCCAGTAGTTGGAAAGGGACTAGCGGGACCATCTCCTACGAGCAGTACTTC